This T cell receptor (beta chain) was found in a study of T cell changes during pregnancy in multiple sclerosis. The trim removed 0 bases at V and 4 bases at J, leaving 5 bases unmatched. CDR1 and CDR2 (germline): PRHDT, FYEKMQ (reference sequence). This CDR3 has 15 residues. TCRdb's table, derived via immunoSEQ multiplex PCR, lists solely in-frame clones and lacks some. The table records about 70,000 clones, 85% to 95% of them present only once. The gene calls are TRBV13 and TRBJ1-2, with TRBD1 matching over 7 bases. The sequence was obtained from a female donor in good health, enrolled as a control in a pregnancy study. The input for sequencing was CD8+ T cells from peripheral blood mononuclear cells, taken in the third trimester of pregnancy. This CDR3 is CASSLGRGKVYGYTF. The CDR3 DNA reads as TGTGCCAGCAGCTTAGGCAGGGGGAAGGTCTATGGCTACACCTTC.